Each of the 25 T cell receptor beta chains below was sequenced from the same sample in a study of PD-L1 blockade in urothelial cancer. TCRdb's copy holds only in-frame clones and misses some; the assay was immunoSEQ multiplex PCR. The repertoire holds some 65,000 clones, 81% seen once, with about 2.9% in the top ten. The time point denotes: pretreatment peripheral blood. The sequencing used PBMCs, collected around atezolizumab (anti-PD-L1) treatment. The source is a man aged 65 to 79 with urothelial cancer.

The chain couples TRBV5-4 to TRBJ2-1; 14 nucleotides agree with TRBD2. The CDR3 length is 15 residues. CDR1 SGHNT and CDR2 YYREEE come from the germline V gene (reference sequence). Trimming cost V 4 bases and J 9 bases; bases outside gene matches: 6. The CDR3 loop reads CASSPGTSGSGEQFF. The CDR3 coding sequence is TGTGCCAGCAGCCCCGGGACTAGCGGGAGCGGTGAGCAGTTCTTC.

This clone was seen a single time. V is TRBV6-1 and J is TRBJ1-1; no firm D call. CDR3 length equals 14 residues. Germline lookup yields CDR1 MNHNS and CDR2 SASEGT. Trimming took 9 bases from V and 1 from J, leaving 15 bases between them. The CDR3 is CASSFQVSNTEAFF. In DNA form, the CDR3 reads TGTGCCAGTTCCTTTCAGGTCTCGAACACTGAAGCTTTCTTT.

The chain employs TRBV19 and TRBJ1-5, with D possibly matching TRBD1 (5 bases). The V gene lost 4 bases and the J gene lost 2 bases, with 18 bases spanning the gap. Germline values: CDR1 LNHDA, CDR2 SQIVND (reference sequence). This CDR3 has 17 amino acids. CDR3 protein: CASSTSPRVLGNQPQHF. CDR3 in DNA: TGTGCCAGTAGTACCTCCCCCAGGGTACTTGGCAATCAGCCCCAGCATTTT. The full variable domain, its missing parts supplied by reference TRBV19 and TRBJ1-5, is DGGITQSPKYLFRKEGQNVTLSCEQNLNHDAMYWYRQDPGQGLRLIYYSQIVNDFQKGDIAEGYSVSREKKESFPLTVTSAQKNPTAFYLCASSTSPRVLGNQPQHFGDGTRLSIL.

Worth noting for this clone: Relative to the germline gene, one junction end is altered; a read error may explain this. The rearrangement links TRBV15 to TRBJ2-3; 12 bases match TRBD2. Germline CDR1 and CDR2: LNHNV and YYDKDF (reference sequence). CDR3 length: 13 amino acids. This CDR3 reads CATSSDTGTSGRF. CDR3 DNA: TGTGCCACCAGCTCCGATACCGGGACTAGCGGGCGTTTT.

The CDR3 loop reads CAWSIRGNGIQYF. The CDR3 region has the DNA TGTGCCTGGAGCATCAGGGGGAATGGCATTCAGTACTTC. The chain has TRBV30 and TRBJ2-4; 7 nucleotides align to TRBD1. V was clipped by 3 bases and J by 9 bases; unmatched bases: 8. The CDR3 runs 13 residues. CDR1 GTSNPN and CDR2 SVGIG come from the germline V gene (reference sequence).

The V call is TRBV5-5, the J call TRBJ1-1; perhaps TRBD1 as D (5 bases). Trimming left V 3 bases short and J 5 bases short, with 11 bases between. This CDR3 is built from 13 residues. The V gene's germline CDR1 is SGHKS and CDR2 YYEKEE (reference sequence). CDR3: CASSSTVGTEAFF. The CDR3 DNA sequence: TGTGCCAGCAGCTCGACAGTGGGGACTGAAGCTTTCTTT. Complete variable domain (other parts from reference TRBV5-5 and TRBJ1-1): DAGVTQSPTHLIKTRGQQVTLRCSPISGHKSVSWYQQVLGQGPQFIFQYYEKEERGRGNFPDRFSARQFPNYSSELNVNALLLGDSALYLCASSSTVGTEAFFGQGTRLTVV.

The chain is built from TRBV5-4 and TRBJ2-1, with D perhaps matching TRBD2 (7 bases). V shed 3 bases and J shed 8 bases, with 12 bases lying between them. Per the germline V gene, CDR1 is SGHNT and CDR2 is YYREEE (reference sequence). The CDR3 sequence is 13 residues long. CDR3 amino acids: CASSSGGGDEQFF. CDR3 DNA sequence: TGTGCCAGCAGCTCCGGAGGGGGGGATGAGCAGTTCTTC.

A single count supports this clone. The chain couples TRBV18 to TRBJ2-5, with a possible D match to TRBD2 (6 bases). The CDR3 extends over 14 amino acids. Germline loops: CDR1 KGHSH, CDR2 LQKENI. The V end was cut by 2 bases, the J end by 0 bases, with 7 bases between. The CDR3, as DNA: TGTGCCAGCTCACCAGTAGCGGACCAAGAGACCCAGTACTTC. It codes for CASSPVADQETQYF.

The rearrangement links TRBV28 to TRBJ1-2; 9 nucleotides agree with TRBD1. The CDR3 has 14 residues. The V gene's germline CDR1 is MDHEN and CDR2 SYDVKM. The trim removed 1 base at V and 8 bases at J, leaving 5 bases unmatched. The CDR3 DNA is TGTGCCAGCAGTTTATTCCGGACAGGGGTGGGCTACACCTTC. Its protein product is CASSLFRTGVGYTF.

This clone was counted once. V and J are TRBV11-2 and TRBJ1-1; the match to TRBD1 covers 7 bases. Looked up from germline, CDR1 is SGHAT and CDR2 is FQNNGV. CDR3 length equals 15 residues. The ends lost 5 bases at V and 3 bases at J; junction bases unmatched: 9. CDR3 amino acids: CASSQEQGLDTEAFF. Written as DNA, the CDR3 is TGTGCCAGCAGCCAAGAACAGGGGTTGGACACTGAAGCTTTCTTT.

This clone turned up a few times. The chain employs TRBV6-1 and TRBJ1-2, with 7 bases fitting TRBD1. The CDR3 is 15 residues long. Germline CDR1 reads MNHNS; CDR2 reads SASEGT. Trimming at V came to 1 base and at J to 2 bases, leaving 4 bases not matched to a gene. CDR3 coding DNA: TGTGCCAGCAGTGAAGTAGAACAGGGGAACTATGGCTACACCTTC. Translation: CASSEVEQGNYGYTF.

The chain has TRBV10-3 and TRBJ2-7; TRBD1 matches at 9 bases. CDR1 is ENHRY, CDR2 SYGVKD, per germline. The CDR3 is 14 residues long. The V gene end was trimmed by 6 bases and the J gene end by 6 bases; junction bases not matched to a gene: 9. The CDR3 region is CAISPATGGGEQYF. DNA for the CDR3: TGTGCCATCAGCCCCGCAACAGGGGGCGGCGAGCAGTACTTC.

This chain uses TRBV9 with TRBJ1-5; D might be TRBD1 (6 bases). The CDR3 has 15 amino acids. Trimming pared 4 bases from V and 2 bases from J, leaving 13 bases between. Germline V gives CDR1 SGDLS, CDR2 YYNGEE. The CDR3 nucleotides are TGTGCCAGCAGCCCCGGAGAGGGGGGCAATCAGCCCCAGCATTTT. Its translation is CASSPGEGGNQPQHF.

V and J are TRBV28 and TRBJ2-1; the D gene is possibly TRBD2 (5 bases). Trimming left V 5 bases short and J 4 bases short, with 15 bases between. CDR1 and CDR2 from the germline V gene are MDHEN and SYDVKM. The CDR3 is made up of 15 amino acids. The CDR3 coding sequence is TGTGCCAGCAGTCGCGGCATAGCGCTTTACAATGAGCAGTTCTTC. Encoded protein: CASSRGIALYNEQFF.

The V and J genes are TRBV5-4 and TRBJ2-5; 14 bases fit TRBD2. V dropped 2 bases and J dropped 3; count of bases not matched to a gene: 3. Germline assignment: CDR1 SGHNT and CDR2 YYREEE (reference sequence). The CDR3 sequence is 16 residues long. The CDR3 DNA sequence: TGTGCCAGCAGCTTACGACTAGCGGGAGGGGAAGAGACCCAGTACTTC. Its protein product is CASSLRLAGGEETQYF.

The chain combines TRBV5-8 with TRBJ1-5; D is possibly TRBD1 (5 bases). Per the germline V gene, CDR1 is SGHTS and CDR2 is YDEGEE. Trimming cost V 4 bases and J 6 bases, with 17 bases left between them. The CDR3 spans 15 residues. CDR3 DNA: TGTGCCAGCAGCACCCGGCAGGGCATGGGTCAGCCCCAGCATTTT. This gives the protein CASSTRQGMGQPQHF.

This chain joins TRBV13 and TRBJ2-1; 8 bases match TRBD2. CDR3 size: 13 residues. Per germline, CDR1 PRHDT and CDR2 FYEKMQ (reference sequence). The trim removed 3 bases at V and 7 bases at J, leaving 2 bases unmatched. CDR3 in DNA: TGTGCCAGCAGCTTCGCTAGCGGGAATGAGCAGTTCTTC. This codes for CASSFASGNEQFF.

The chain joins TRBV6-1 to TRBJ2-1; 8 nucleotides line up with TRBD1. The CDR3 is 15 amino acids. Germline CDR1 MNHNS, CDR2 SASEGT. Unmatched junction bases numbered 10, after V lost 8 bases and J lost 4 bases. CDR3 nucleotide sequence: TGTGCCAGCCCCCCCGGACAGGGACAATACAATGAGCAGTTCTTC. Translating it yields CASPPGQGQYNEQFF.

The rearrangement joins TRBV27 to TRBJ2-7, with 8 bases identical to TRBD1. Per the germline V gene, CDR1 is MNHEY and CDR2 is SMNVEV (reference sequence). This CDR3 region has 13 residues. The junction had 3 bases not matched to a gene; V was cut back by 4 bases and J by 4 bases. This CDR3 reads CASSSWTGYEQYF. The CDR3 bases are TGTGCCAGCAGTTCCTGGACAGGGTACGAGCAGTACTTC.

The V call is TRBV5-1, the J call TRBJ2-2; possibly TRBD2 for D (7 bases). The CDR3 runs to 14 residues. Between the trimmed V and J ends, which lost 4 bases and 6 bases, there was a span of 13 bases. Germline V gene sequence: CDR1 SGHRS, CDR2 YFSETQ. CDR3 bases: TGCGCCAGCAGCCCGCGGGGGCATCCCGGGGAGCTGTTTTTT. It codes for CASSPRGHPGELFF. Full variable domain (missing parts from reference TRBV5-1 and TRBJ2-2): KAGVTQTPRYLIKTRGQQVTLSCSPISGHRSVSWYQQTPGQGLQFLFEYFSETQRNKGNFPGRFSGRQFSNSRSEMNVSTLELGDSALYLCASSPRGHPGELFFGEGSRLTVL.

This clone was counted a single time. This chain uses TRBV5-1 with TRBJ1-2; perhaps TRBD1 as D (5 bases). The V end lost 4 bases, the J end lost 4 bases, and 14 bases lay between the germline ends. The germline CDR1 and CDR2 sequences are SGHRS and YFSETQ. CDR3 length equals 14 residues. CDR3: CASSPTTEAYGYTF. DNA of the CDR3: TGCGCCAGCAGCCCAACGACAGAGGCCTATGGCTACACCTTC.

The chain combines TRBV6-5 with TRBJ2-3; 9 bases are a match to TRBD1. V shed 6 bases, J shed 0 bases, and the junction held 4 bases outside the gene matches. Per germline, CDR1 MNHEY and CDR2 SVGAGI. The CDR3 extends over 15 amino acids. The CDR3 here is CASRGQGSSTDTQYF. The CDR3, as DNA: TGTGCCAGCAGGGGACAGGGTTCTAGCACAGATACGCAGTATTTT.

J is TRBJ1-2 and V is TRBV7-2; 7 bases agree with TRBD1. CDR3 size: 15 residues. The germline gives CDR1 SGHTA, CDR2 FQGNSA. J was trimmed by 4 bases and V by 1 base; bases with no gene match: 6. The CDR3 protein is CASSLGGQAFYGYTF. The CDR3 DNA reads as TGTGCCAGCAGCTTAGGCGGACAGGCCTTCTATGGCTACACCTTC.

This clone occurred once. The genes are TRBV9 and TRBJ1-2, with TRBD1 matching over 9 bases. The J segment lost 8 bases and the V segment lost 0 bases, leaving 11 bases of the junction unmatched. Looked up from germline, CDR1 is SGDLS and CDR2 is YYNGEE. This CDR3 has 16 amino acids. CDR3 protein: CASSVAGQGFVGGYTF. CDR3 bases: TGTGCCAGCAGCGTAGCGGGACAGGGCTTTGTTGGCGGCTACACCTTC.

CDR3 DNA: TGTGCCAGCAGCGTAGGAGCGTTAGCAGATACGCAGTATTTT. Translating it yields CASSVGALADTQYF. The J gene is TRBJ2-3, the V gene TRBV9; D not resolved. This CDR3 contains 14 residues. The germline V gene encodes CDR1 SGDLS and CDR2 YYNGEE. V lost 0 bases and J 4 bases, leaving 9 bases between the germline ends.